The 3 T cell receptor beta chains below come from one sample, sequenced in a study of Ad26.COV2.S vaccination and SARS-CoV-2 variants. Using immunoSEQ multiplex PCR, the repertoire was profiled, and TCRdb retains in-frame clones only, with some absent. The table includes fewer than 500,000 clones, roughly 90% detected once. Treatment of the sample: 19 received Ad26.COV2.S at low or high dose, single or two shots; roughly five received placebo; per-sample allocation not given. After the first vaccine or placebo injection, samples were drawn on day 63. The source material was peripheral blood, sampled in a trial of Ad26.COV2.S vaccine versus placebo. These receptor sequences come from a person aged 18-65 years who received the Ad26.COV2.S COVID-19 vaccine or a placebo.

The rearrangement uses TRBV19 and TRBJ1-4; 10 bases are shared with TRBD1. Trimming at V came to 0 bases and at J to 4 bases, leaving 5 bases not matched to a gene. The CDR3 covers 17 residues. CDR1 is LNHDA and CDR2 is SQIVND in the germline V gene (reference sequence). Here the CDR3 DNA reads TGTGCCAGTAGTATAGATCTCCGGGACAGGGGTAATGAAAAACTGTTTTTT. It specifies CASSIDLRDRGNEKLFF. The complete variable domain, with remaining parts taken from reference TRBV19 and TRBJ1-4, reads DGGITQSPKYLFRKEGQNVTLSCEQNLNHDAMYWYRQDPGQGLRLIYYSQIVNDFQKGDIAEGYSVSREKKESFPLTVTSAQKNPTAFYLCASSIDLRDRGNEKLFFGSGTQLSVL.

This clone was counted a single time. This chain links TRBV9 with TRBJ1-3; perhaps TRBD1 as D (5 bases). Trimming shortened V by 0 bases and J by 4 bases, and 8 bases separated the two germline ends. The CDR3 consists of 14 residues. The V gene's germline CDR1 is SGDLS and CDR2 YYNGEE. In nucleotides, the CDR3 is TGTGCCAGCAGCGTAGAGACAGCAGGAAACACCATATATTTT. This gives the protein CASSVETAGNTIYF.

This clone was found once. The V gene is TRBV6-5, the J gene TRBJ2-1, with 8 bases lining up with TRBD1. CDR1 and CDR2 from the germline V gene are MNHEY and SVGAGI. After removal of 2 bases from V and 4 bases from J, the junction contained 7 bases not matched to a gene. The CDR3 runs to 16 residues. CDR3 residues: CASSYLTGTGYNEQFF. The CDR3 coding sequence is TGTGCCAGCAGTTACCTGACCGGGACAGGATACAATGAGCAGTTCTTC.